The rows below give T cell receptor beta chains drawn from one sample of a study of post-analysis software for immune sequencing data. TCRdb reprocessed the PCR reads via MiXCR and lists one record per CDR3 protein. The sample has about 770,000 distinct CDR3 sequences, just over 45% seen once; the top ten hold just under 5%. Sequenced sample: blood. Every receptor here comes from a girl aged 5 to 17 with multiple sclerosis. Both conserved end residues are part of each CDR3. A D gene is named only where the DNA matches it firmly. Clone size appears in some rows only: once, few, many, or a class for an expanded clone.

J gene | clone size | D gene | V gene | CDR3 protein | CDR3 DNA
TRBJ2-1 | few | TRBD2 | TRBV20-1 | CSARDGGLAGRGEQFF | TGCAGTGCTAGAGATGGTGGACTAGCGGGAAGAGGTGAGCAGTTCTTC
TRBJ2-1 | . | TRBD2 | TRBV20-1 | CSAEDHGTSTGYNEQFF | TGCAGTGCCGAAGATCACGGGACTAGCACGGGCTACAATGAGCAGTTCTTC
TRBJ2-3 | . | . | TRBV3-1 | CASSQRSTGTDTQYF | TGTGCCAGCAGCCAACGGAGTACTGGCACAGATACGCAGTATTTT
TRBJ1-2 | . | . | TRBV10-3 | CATGTSYGYTF | TGTGCCACCGGGACAAGCTATGGCTACACCTTC
TRBJ2-2 | . | . | TRBV7-3 | CASSPQVATGELFF | TGTGCCAGCAGCCCACAGGTGGCCACCGGGGAGCTGTTTTTT
TRBJ2-1 | few | TRBD2 | TRBV11-1 | CASSRGLGQDEQFF | TGTGCCAGCAGTCGGGGACTAGGACAAGATGAGCAGTTCTTC
TRBJ1-2 | few | . | TRBV12-3/TRBV12-4 | CASRNDGNYGYTF | TGTGCCAGCAGAAACGACGGAAACTATGGCTACACCTTC
TRBJ2-5 | . | TRBD2 | TRBV7-6 | CASSLPLAGVPETQYF | TGTGCCAGCAGCTTACCGTTAGCGGGAGTCCCAGAGACCCAGTACTTC
TRBJ2-3 | . | . | TRBV30 | CAWSTATDTQYF | TGTGCCTGGAGTACCGCCACAGATACGCAGTATTTT
TRBJ2-7 | . | TRBD1 | TRBV9 | CASSPSDRGSYEQYF | TGTGCCAGCAGCCCTTCGGACAGGGGGTCCTACGAGCAGTACTTC
TRBJ2-7 | . | TRBD2 | TRBV11-2 | CASSLDLAGAKVAGIYEQYF | TGTGCCAGCAGCTTAGATCTAGCGGGGGCTAAGGTAGCGGGGATCTACGAGCAGTACTTC
TRBJ2-1 | . | TRBD2 | TRBV4-3 | CASSQGGRGGSYNEQFF | TGCGCCAGCAGCCAAGGAGGGCGGGGGGGCTCCTACAATGAGCAGTTCTTC
TRBJ1-1 | . | . | TRBV27 | CASSLLVGGTEAFF | TGTGCCAGCAGTTTGTTGGTAGGGGGGACTGAAGCTTTCTTT
TRBJ2-5 | few | . | TRBV7-9 | CASSPGSPETQYF | TGTGCCAGCAGCCCTGGTTCCCCAGAGACCCAGTACTTC
TRBJ2-3 | . | TRBD2 | TRBV5-1 | CASSLLAGGDTQYF | TGCGCCAGCAGCTTATTAGCGGGAGGAGATACGCAGTATTTT
TRBJ2-1 | . | TRBD1 | TRBV20-1 | CSASPWTGQGREQFF | TGCAGTGCTAGCCCGTGGACAGGACAGGGAAGGGAGCAGTTCTTC
TRBJ2-7 | . | . | TRBV28 | CATKFSGPEQYF | TGTGCCACCAAGTTCTCGGGGCCCGAGCAGTACTTC
TRBJ1-5 | few | . | TRBV20-1 | CSAIAFGALNQPQHF | TGCAGTGCTATTGCTTTTGGGGCCCTTAATCAGCCCCAGCATTTT
TRBJ2-1 | many | . | TRBV12-3/TRBV12-4 | CASSPRGVNEQFF | TGTGCCAGCAGTCCCCGCGGGGTTAATGAGCAGTTCTTC
TRBJ2-1 | few | . | TRBV12-3/TRBV12-4 | CASSFLFKEQFF | TGTGCCAGCAGTTTTCTGTTCAAGGAGCAGTTCTTC
TRBJ1-6 | . | . | TRBV28 | CASSSLMDSQSSYNSPLHF | TGTGCCAGCAGTTCCCTCATGGACTCCCAGAGCTCCTATAATTCACCCCTCCACTTT
TRBJ2-7 | few | TRBD2 | TRBV6-5 | CASRAGLGRYEQYF | TGTGCCAGCAGGGCGGGACTAGGTCGCTACGAGCAGTACTTC
TRBJ2-7 | . | . | TRBV20-1 | CSADLPGLPYEQYF | TGCAGTGCCGACCTACCGGGACTCCCCTACGAGCAGTACTTC
TRBJ2-1 | . | TRBD2 | TRBV20-1 | CSARVGTSGFLSSYNEQFF | TGCAGTGCTAGAGTAGGGACTAGCGGGTTCTTGAGCTCCTACAATGAGCAGTTCTTC
TRBJ2-7 | . | TRBD2 | TRBV20-1 | CSARSVTSGRAYEQYF | TGCAGTGCTAGAAGTGTGACTAGCGGGAGGGCTTACGAGCAGTACTTC
TRBJ2-5 | . | TRBD2 | TRBV7-2 | CASSLGLAGTETQYF | TGTGCCAGCAGCTTAGGACTAGCGGGAACGGAGACCCAGTACTTC
TRBJ1-6 | once | . | TRBV12-3/TRBV12-4 | CASSLNPSDSPLHF | TGTGCCAGCAGTTTAAACCCTAGCGACTCACCCCTCCACTTT
TRBJ2-1 | . | . | TRBV6-2/TRBV6-3 | CASSYSVAPSYNEQFF | TGTGCCAGCAGTTACTCGGTAGCTCCCTCCTACAATGAGCAGTTCTTC
TRBJ2-1 | few | . | TRBV29-1 | CSPVDGGNEQFF | TGCAGCCCCGTGGATGGTGGGAATGAGCAGTTCTTC
TRBJ2-7 | few | TRBD2 | TRBV20-1 | CSASPLREGLYEQYF | TGCAGTGCTTCCCCTCTGCGGGAGGGCCTCTACGAGCAGTACTTC
TRBJ2-4 | . | TRBD2 | TRBV12-3/TRBV12-4 | CASSPWASGIGAKNIQYF | TGTGCCAGCAGCCCCTGGGCTAGCGGGATTGGGGCCAAAAACATTCAGTACTTC
TRBJ2-7 | . | . | TRBV10-3 | CAISELMGSYEQYF | TGTGCCATCAGTGAGTTGATGGGATCCTACGAGCAGTACTTC
TRBJ2-3 | few | . | TRBV12-3/TRBV12-4 | CASSDTPRQTDTQYF | TGTGCCAGCAGCGATACTCCGAGACAGACAGATACGCAGTATTTT